This T cell receptor beta chain stems from a study of STAT3 mutations in large granular lymphocyte leukemia. Whole-study findings and limits: TCR clonotype switching after therapy occurred in 6 of 18 patients. Persisting codominant clonotypes may have hidden a small pathogenic clone. Every T-LGLL patient had at least one immunodominant TCRbeta clonotype. Treatment regimens differed across patients between samplings.

Generated by immunoSEQ multiplex PCR, the TCRdb table keeps only in-frame clones and is missing some. The table has 10,000 to 15,000 clones, about 88% seen once. This CDR3 has 14 residues. The V end was cut by 7 bases, the J end by 0 bases, with 11 bases between. Germline CDR1 reads SGHDT; CDR2 reads YYEEEE. This clone is a singleton in its sample. What it recognizes is unknown. The chain uses TRBV5-6 and TRBJ2-4; no clear D. Sequences were obtained from PBMCs. This TCR was recovered from a human donor with T large granular lymphocyte leukemia. Some clones in this sample may be carry-over from other donors' samples. CDR3 loop: CASGVSVAKNIQYF. CDR3 nucleotides: TGTGCCAGCGGAGTGTCGGTAGCCAAAAACATTCAGTACTTC.